One sample yielded the 3 T cell receptor beta chains listed below, sequenced in a study of T cells in Graves' hyperthyroidism and ophthalmopathy. RNA transcripts were the template for amplifying TCR beta CDR3 regions. The study used the HTBI primer set for a first-round RT-PCR of the TCR CDR3. TCRdb re-called the multiplex PCR reads with MiXCR, one entry per CDR3 protein. The table records under 450,000 distinct CDR3 sequences, about 18% of them present only once. Specimen: blood. All receptors derive from a woman aged 25-40 years with Graves' hyperthyroidism that later progressed to Graves' ophthalmopathy.

V gene TRBV25-1 combines with J gene TRBJ1-2, with 7 bases fitting TRBD1. Per the germline V gene, CDR1 is MGHDK and CDR2 is SYGVNS. This CDR3 region has 15 residues. The trim removed 3 bases at V and 3 bases at J, leaving 7 bases unmatched. The DNA for the CDR3 is TGTGCCAGCAGTGATCGGGACAGCGGATACTATGGCTACACCTTC. Translation: CASSDRDSGYYGYTF.

The chain uses TRBV6-1 and TRBJ1-1; 9 nucleotides line up with TRBD1. With 6 bases clipped from V and 7 bases from J, the junction kept 30 bases outside the gene matches. The germline gives CDR1 MNHNS, CDR2 SASEGT. CDR3 size: 21 residues. CDR3: CASSPGQGKPNTQGLIDEAFF. CDR3 DNA sequence: TGTGCCAGCAGCCCCGGACAGGGGAAACCTAATACTCAGGGGTTAATAGATGAAGCTTTCTTT.

This clonotype was detected many times. The chain recombines TRBV12-3 or TRBV12-4 with TRBJ1-1; D gene uncertain. The ends were cut back, 2 bases at V and 0 bases at J, with 13 bases in the middle. This CDR3 is built from 16 residues. The CDR3 sequence is CASSLTRARMNTEAFF. The DNA of the CDR3 is TGTGCCAGCAGTTTAACGAGAGCCAGGATGAACACTGAAGCTTTCTTT.